This T cell receptor (beta chain) is from a study of shared clonotypes between healthy human individuals (dated by TCRdb to 2018 to 2020). Background for the entire study: The cohort included a few men and a couple of women between 18 and 49 years of age. For each donor, CD4 naive and CD4 memory were each given three plates, CD8 naive was given two plates, and CD8 memory was given one plate. To increase sequencing depth and limit assay-specific biases, different laboratories used diverse techniques to prepare libraries and sequence TCR repertoires. The study deeply sequenced blood TCR repertoires of five healthy adults to estimate repertoire size and the extent of clonotype sharing between individuals. Between about 0.94 and 8.9 billion PBMCs per donor were obtained by leukapheresis.

The CDR3 numbers 14 residues from cysteine through phenylalanine. Only the CDR3 region is kept as DNA, spanning 42 bases read in frame from base 1. CDR1 and CDR2, looked up from the germline V gene, are LGHNA and YNFKEQ. The germline ends are 12 bases apart after V is trimmed by 0 bases and J by 7 bases. What the authors observed across the whole study: Incomplete sequencing was indicated by rarefaction of sorted-subset datasets, despite the large sequencing depth. Across a few donors, roughly 5.1% of naive CD4, roughly 3.3% of naive CD8, 2% to 2.5% of memory CD4, and approximately 0.4% of memory CD8 clonotypes were shared. Larger estimated clonotype richness was generally found for naive subsets than for memory subsets. Sampling was restricted to blood, and TCR repertoires in tissues likely differ from the TCR repertoires found in blood. Because the study included only a small number of donors, the genetic and exposure-history diversity represented was limited. Higher generation probabilities were observed for clonotypes shared by all four sorted-subset donors than for non-shared clonotypes. Based on pairwise subsampling, the degree of clonotype sharing among donors was expected to be affected by sequencing depth.

TCR CDR3 regions were amplified from genomic DNA by multiplex PCR using the deep immunoSEQ assay. Extracted genomic DNA from each cell subset was distributed evenly across all wells of several immunoSEQ 96-well plates, and each plate was treated as a replicate. Each replicate PCR for sorted subsets received 150 to 250 ng genomic DNA, equal to roughly 29,000 T cell genomes. Purified libraries were measured with a Qubit 3.0 fluorometer, size-checked on a Bioanalyzer 2100, and measured again with the KAPA Library Quantification kit. Every immunoSEQ 96-well plate was sequenced on a dedicated single-read 150-cycle Illumina NextSeq 550 flow cell. The study's processing was this. Because the immunoSEQ output included only junctional sequences and no quality scores, the filtering could not be the same as the filtering used for full-length reads. Sequences were annotated with PyIR, a Python wrapper for IgBLAST v1.9, and V/J genes and CDR3 were assigned using IMGT germline references. Reads with weak V/J assignments (E-value above 1e-6), missing CDR3, stop codons, out-of-frame junctions, or ambiguous translated residues were removed. V3J clonotypes were defined by identical inferred V gene, J gene, and CDR3 amino acid sequence. Percentage overlap between repertoires was calculated by dividing the number of shared unique clonotypes by the size of the smaller repertoire. Repertoire richness was assessed with RTK rarefaction, the Chao1 estimator, and Recon v2.1 estimates of unobserved clonotypes. Generation probabilities were computed with OLGA for all TCRbeta clonotypes obtained by the gDNA method from a few donors. Not all clones reach the TCRdb copy of this immuneACCESS table, which keeps in-frame sequences only. Checked studies attribute under half of the gap to unresolved V genes and leave the rest unexplained. The V and J calls and clone size were taken over from that table, and D and trimming were inferred from the DNA. This sample comprises some 2,500,000 clones, 80% to 95% of them detected only once. The ten largest clones add up to 0.35% to 0.45% of the sample.

Healthy HIV-negative adults with no recently reported acute infections or vaccinations were included as donors. All donors were Caucasian adults living in Nashville, Tennessee, USA. CD4+ T cells were enriched through magnetic negative selection, after which naive cells were positively selected on CD45RA and the remaining negative fraction served as the memory subset. Blood was collected by leukapheresis, and PBMCs were isolated by Ficoll-Histopaque density gradient centrifugation and then cryopreserved in liquid nitrogen vapor phase. Analytical flow cytometry was used to check the purity and quantity of each magnetically sorted T cell population. Genomic DNA was isolated from each sorted fraction and quantified by UV absorbance on a Nanodrop 2000c. Regarding this clone: The antigen this receptor binds is unknown. No base quality values were provided; no much bigger clone lies one nucleotide off.

Sequenced: naive CD4+ T cells from PBMCs. The sample's cell subset or site label, decoded: CD45RA+ positively selected. The rearrangement joined TRBV4-2 to TRBJ2-5; 6 matching bases give a weak D call of TRBD2. This TCR derives from a man aged 18-30 years in good health. Some clones in this sample may be carry-over from other donors' samples. The CDR3 region has the sequence CASSQDWQGGTQYF. The DNA sequence reads TGTGCCAGCAGCCAAGATTGGCAGGGAGGGACCCAGTACTTC.